Presented here are 5 T cell receptor beta chains from one specimen sequenced in a study of control samples from healthy donors and cancer patients. Clones were read by immunoSEQ multiplex PCR, and TCRdb kept only the in-frame ones, dropping some. The sample consists of 150,000 to 200,000 clones, roughly 88% of them appearing once. The specimen was blood. These receptors all come from a man aged 18 to 30 in good health.

The rearrangement joins TRBV5-1 to TRBJ2-7; weak D call: TRBD2 (6 bases). This CDR3 has 15 residues. V lost 1 base to trimming and J lost 6 bases, with 17 bases between them. CDR1 is SGHRS, CDR2 YFSETQ, per germline. The CDR3 region has the DNA TGCGCCAGCAGCTTGTCAAGGGGAGGTGTTGCCGAGCAGTACTTC. Translating gives CASSLSRGGVAEQYF.

This rearrangement joins TRBV27 to TRBJ2-7, with a tentative D call TRBD1 (6 bases). V lost 5 bases to trimming and J lost 6 bases, with 11 bases between them. In germline, CDR1 is MNHEY, CDR2 SMNVEV (reference sequence). The CDR3 runs to 12 residues. CDR3 in amino acids: CASSPRTAEQYF. The CDR3, as DNA: TGTGCCAGCAGTCCCAGGACAGCCGAGCAGTACTTC.

The chain carries TRBV12-3 or TRBV12-4 and TRBJ2-1, with a possible D match to TRBD1 (6 bases). The CDR3 contains 13 residues. Deletions cut 5 bases from V and 6 bases from J, with 11 bases between. The chain's CDR3 is CASSQEQGNEQFF. As DNA, the CDR3 is TGTGCCAGCAGTCAAGAACAGGGCAATGAGCAGTTCTTC.

The gene calls are TRBV2 and TRBJ2-1; a possible D gene is TRBD2 (6 bases). The CDR3 has 15 residues. V was clipped by 6 bases and J by 2 bases, with 14 bases between them. Per germline, CDR1 SNHLY and CDR2 FYNNEI. The CDR3 loop reads CASSPRRVTYNEQFF. The CDR3 DNA sequence: TGTGCCAGCAGCCCCCGGAGGGTGACCTACAATGAGCAGTTCTTC.

The CDR3 spells CSAPVPGEQYF. CDR3 DNA: TGCAGTGCCCCAGTCCCTGGAGAGCAGTACTTC. This chain uses TRBV20-1 with TRBJ2-7; D gene uncertain. The CDR3 covers 11 residues. The germline V and J ends were trimmed by 6 bases and 7 bases, with 13 bases remaining between them. CDR1 DFQATT and CDR2 SNEGSKA come from the germline V gene (reference sequence).